The clone carrying this T cell receptor beta chain was counted only a few times. What it binds is not known. This entry belongs to a study of a mutant IDH1 vaccine in newly diagnosed glioma. Data came from immunoSEQ multiplex PCR; TCRdb stores just in-frame clones and leaves some out. The repertoire has about 96,000 clones, about 80% of them found once; the top ten carry approximately 7.6%. Study findings and constraints: Vaccination elicited immune responses in 93.3% of patients. With respect to changes in top peripheral T cell clonotypes, pseudoprogression seemed unrelated.

This sample's time point: baseline, week 1 (first vaccination visit). The treatment was: pre-vaccination baseline after standard-of-care therapy. Astrocytomas found in donors were new, WHO grade 3 or 4, IDH1-mutant and ATRX-lost. The CDR3 spans 14 residues. The germline V gene encodes CDR1 MNHNY and CDR2 SVGAGI (reference sequence). With 6 bases clipped from V and 6 bases from J, the junction kept 9 bases outside the gene matches. V gene TRBV6-6 combines with J gene TRBJ1-2; 8 bases line up with TRBD1. The specimen comprised PBMCs, sampled from a glioma patient treated with radiotherapy, temozolomide or both. This sequence was found in a man aged 35 to 55 with glioma. CDR3 in DNA: TGTGCCAGCAGGGCGGACAGGGAGAGGGATGGCTACACCTTC. This translates into CASRADRERDGYTF.